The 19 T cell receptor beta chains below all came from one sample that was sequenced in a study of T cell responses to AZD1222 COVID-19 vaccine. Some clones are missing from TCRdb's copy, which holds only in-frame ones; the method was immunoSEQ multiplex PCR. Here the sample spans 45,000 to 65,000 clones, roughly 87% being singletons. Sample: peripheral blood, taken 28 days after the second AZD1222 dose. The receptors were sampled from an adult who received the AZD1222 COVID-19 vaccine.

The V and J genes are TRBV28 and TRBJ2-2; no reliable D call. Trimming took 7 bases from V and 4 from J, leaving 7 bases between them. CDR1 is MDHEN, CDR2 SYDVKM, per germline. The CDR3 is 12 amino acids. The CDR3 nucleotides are TGTGCCAGCACCTGGGGCACCGGGGAGCTGTTTTTT. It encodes CASTWGTGELFF.

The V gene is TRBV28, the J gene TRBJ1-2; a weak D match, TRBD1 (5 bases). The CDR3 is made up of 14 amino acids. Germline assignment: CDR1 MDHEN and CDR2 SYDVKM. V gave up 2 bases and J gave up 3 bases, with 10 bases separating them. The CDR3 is CASSLRGMDYGYTF. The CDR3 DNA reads TGTGCCAGCAGTTTAAGGGGTATGGACTATGGCTACACCTTC.

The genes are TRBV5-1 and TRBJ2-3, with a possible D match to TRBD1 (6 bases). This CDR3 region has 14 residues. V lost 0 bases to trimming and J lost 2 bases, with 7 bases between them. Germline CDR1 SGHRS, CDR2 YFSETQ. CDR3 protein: CASSLGTDTDTQYF. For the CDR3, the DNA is TGCGCCAGCAGCTTGGGGACAGACACAGATACGCAGTATTTT.

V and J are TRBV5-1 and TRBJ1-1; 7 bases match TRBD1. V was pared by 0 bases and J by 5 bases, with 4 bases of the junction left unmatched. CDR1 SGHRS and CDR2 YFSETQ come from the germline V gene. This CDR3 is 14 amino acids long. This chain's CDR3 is CASSLGQGETEAFF. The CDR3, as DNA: TGCGCCAGCAGCTTGGGACAGGGTGAAACTGAAGCTTTCTTT.

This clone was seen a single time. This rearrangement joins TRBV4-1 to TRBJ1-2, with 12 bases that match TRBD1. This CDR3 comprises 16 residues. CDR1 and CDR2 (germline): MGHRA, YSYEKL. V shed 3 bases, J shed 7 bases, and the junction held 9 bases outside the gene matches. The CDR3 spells CASSHAGTGGWGGYTF. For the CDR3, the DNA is TGCGCCAGCAGCCACGCCGGGACAGGGGGCTGGGGTGGCTACACCTTC.

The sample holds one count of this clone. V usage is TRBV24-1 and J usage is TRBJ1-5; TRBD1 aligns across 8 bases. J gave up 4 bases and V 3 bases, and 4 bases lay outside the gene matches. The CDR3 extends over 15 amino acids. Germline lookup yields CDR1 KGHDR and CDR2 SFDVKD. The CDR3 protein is CATSDAQGENQPQHF. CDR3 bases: TGTGCCACCAGTGATGCACAGGGGGAAAATCAGCCCCAGCATTTT.

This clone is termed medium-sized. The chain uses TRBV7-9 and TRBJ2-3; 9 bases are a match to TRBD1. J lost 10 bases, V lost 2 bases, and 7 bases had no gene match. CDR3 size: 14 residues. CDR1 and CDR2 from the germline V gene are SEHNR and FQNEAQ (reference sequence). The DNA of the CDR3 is TGTGCCAGCAGCTTACAGGGACAGGGAAGGGCGCAGTATTTT. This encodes CASSLQGQGRAQYF.

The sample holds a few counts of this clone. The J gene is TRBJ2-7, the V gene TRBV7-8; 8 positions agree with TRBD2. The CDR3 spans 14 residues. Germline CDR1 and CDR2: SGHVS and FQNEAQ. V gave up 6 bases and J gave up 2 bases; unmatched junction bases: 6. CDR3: CASRVAGIAYEQYF. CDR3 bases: TGTGCCAGCAGAGTAGCGGGAATAGCCTACGAGCAGTACTTC.

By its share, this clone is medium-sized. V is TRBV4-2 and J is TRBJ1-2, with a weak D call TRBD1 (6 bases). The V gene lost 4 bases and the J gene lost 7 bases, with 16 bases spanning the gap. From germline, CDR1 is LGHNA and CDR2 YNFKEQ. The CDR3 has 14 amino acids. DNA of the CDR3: TGTGCCAGCAGCCCTGATGGGGGGCTGGGTGGCTACACCTTC. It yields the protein CASSPDGGLGGYTF.

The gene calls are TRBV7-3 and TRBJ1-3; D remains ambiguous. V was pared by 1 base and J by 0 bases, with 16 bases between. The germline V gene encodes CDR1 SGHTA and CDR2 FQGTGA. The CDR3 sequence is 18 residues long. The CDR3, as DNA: TGTGCCAGCAGCTTAATCGGTCAGTACACAATCTCTGGAAACACCATATATTTT. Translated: CASSLIGQYTISGNTIYF.

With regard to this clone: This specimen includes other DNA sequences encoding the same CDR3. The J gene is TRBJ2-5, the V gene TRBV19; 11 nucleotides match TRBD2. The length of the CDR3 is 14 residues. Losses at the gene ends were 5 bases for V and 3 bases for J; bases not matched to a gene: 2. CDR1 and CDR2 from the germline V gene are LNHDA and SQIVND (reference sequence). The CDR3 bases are TGTGCCAGTAGTGGGGGACTAGCGGAAGAGACCCAGTACTTC. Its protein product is CASSGGLAEETQYF.

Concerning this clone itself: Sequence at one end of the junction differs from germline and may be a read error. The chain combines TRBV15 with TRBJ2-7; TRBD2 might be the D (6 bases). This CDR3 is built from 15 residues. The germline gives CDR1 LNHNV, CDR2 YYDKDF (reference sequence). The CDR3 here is CATSREGGVAYEQYF. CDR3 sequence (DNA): TGTGCCACCAGTAGAGAGGGCGGGGTAGCCTACGAGCAGTACTTC. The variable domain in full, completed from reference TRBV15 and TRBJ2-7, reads DAMVIQNPRYQVTQFGKPVTLSCSQTLNHNVMYWYQQKSSQAPKLLFHYYDKDFNNEADTPDNFQSRRPNTSFCFLDIRSPGLGDTAMYLCATSREGGVAYEQYFGPGTRLTVT.

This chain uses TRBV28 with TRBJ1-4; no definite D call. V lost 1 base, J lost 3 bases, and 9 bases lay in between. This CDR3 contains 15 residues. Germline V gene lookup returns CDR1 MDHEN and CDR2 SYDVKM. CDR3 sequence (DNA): TGTGCCAGCAGTTTATTTTGGGGAGCTAATGAAAAACTGTTTTTT. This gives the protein CASSLFWGANEKLFF.

This chain's CDR3 is CASGSPTGETQYF. CDR3 bases: TGTGCTAGTGGCAGTCCCACGGGGGAGACCCAGTACTTC. The rearrangement uses TRBV12-5 and TRBJ2-5; D might be TRBD2 (5 bases). Trimming took off 6 bases at V and 5 bases at J, with 13 bases between the two ends. The CDR3 is made up of 13 amino acids. Per the germline V gene, CDR1 is LGHNT and CDR2 is FRNRAP.

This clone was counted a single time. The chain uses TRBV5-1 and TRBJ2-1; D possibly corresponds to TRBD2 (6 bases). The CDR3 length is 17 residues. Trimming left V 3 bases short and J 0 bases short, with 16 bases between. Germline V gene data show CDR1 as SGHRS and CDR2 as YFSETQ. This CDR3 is CASSWGGAGSSYNEQFF. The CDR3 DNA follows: TGCGCCAGCAGCTGGGGCGGGGCGGGGAGCTCCTACAATGAGCAGTTCTTC.

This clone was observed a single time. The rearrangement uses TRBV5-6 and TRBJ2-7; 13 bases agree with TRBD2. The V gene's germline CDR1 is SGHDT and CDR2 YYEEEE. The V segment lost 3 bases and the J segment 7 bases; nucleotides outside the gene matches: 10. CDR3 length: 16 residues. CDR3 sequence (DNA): TGTGCCAGCAGCTACAGGACTAGCGGGAGAGGTAGGGAGCAGTACTTC. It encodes CASSYRTSGRGREQYF.

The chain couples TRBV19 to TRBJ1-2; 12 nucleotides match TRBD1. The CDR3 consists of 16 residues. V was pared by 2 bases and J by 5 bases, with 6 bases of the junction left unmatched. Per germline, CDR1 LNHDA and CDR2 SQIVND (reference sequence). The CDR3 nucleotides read TGTGCCAGTAGTATACCCCGGGACAGGGGGCTTTATGGCTACACCTTC. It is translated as CASSIPRDRGLYGYTF.

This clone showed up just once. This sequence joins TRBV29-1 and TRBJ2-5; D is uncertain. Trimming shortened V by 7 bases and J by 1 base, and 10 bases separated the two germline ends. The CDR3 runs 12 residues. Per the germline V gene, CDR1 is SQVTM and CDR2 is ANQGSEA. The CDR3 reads CSGRNSQETQYF. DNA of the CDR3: TGCAGCGGCAGGAATTCCCAAGAGACCCAGTACTTC.

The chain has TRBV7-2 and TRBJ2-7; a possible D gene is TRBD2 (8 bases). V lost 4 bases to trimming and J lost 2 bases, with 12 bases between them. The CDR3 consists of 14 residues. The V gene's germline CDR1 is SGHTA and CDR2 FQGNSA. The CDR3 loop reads CASSSGRGPYEQYF. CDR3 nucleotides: TGTGCCAGCAGCTCCGGGAGGGGGCCCTACGAGCAGTACTTC.